This is a list of T cell receptor beta chains from one sample in a study of response to subunit inactivated influenza vaccine. TCRdb used MiXCR to reprocess the RT-PCR reads, holding one entry per CDR3 protein. The sample shows around 570,000 distinct CDR3 sequences, around 10% of them seen only once. These data were likewise used in another study, on T cells expressing NK-cell markers.

The material was PBMCs from blood, obtained on the day of vaccination. The receptors here all came from a man between 50 and 59 years old who received an inactivated influenza vaccine. Both conserved end residues are part of each CDR3. D genes are given only for firm matches. Not every row has a clone size; where given, it reads once, few, many or a size class.

cdr3_nt cdr3_aa j_call v_call cdr3_length d_call clone_size
TGTGCCAGCAGTTTAGTTGGCCTTGAAGCTTTCTTT CASSLVGLEAFF TRBJ1-1 TRBV28 12 - -
TGCAGTGCTAGTGGGCAGCAGCTCTACGAGCAGTACTTC CSASGQQLYEQYF TRBJ2-7 TRBV20-1 13 - few
TGTGCCAGCAGTCGGACAGGGCCGGTAAATGCTTTCTTT CASSRTGPVNAFF TRBJ1-1 TRBV6-1 13 TRBD1 -
TGTGCCACCAGTGACCTACTCCGGGACAGGGCAAATGAAAAACTGTTTTTT CATSDLLRDRANEKLFF TRBJ1-4 TRBV24-1 17 TRBD1 few
TGTGCCAGCAGTCGAGGGGGCGGCTACACCTTC CASSRGGGYTF TRBJ1-2 TRBV12-3/TRBV12-4 11 TRBD1 -
TGTGCCAGCAGCGTAGGGGGACTAGCGCCAGATACGCAGTATTTT CASSVGGLAPDTQYF TRBJ2-3 TRBV9 15 TRBD2 few
TGTGCCAGCAGTTACTGGGGGCTAGCGAAGAACACCGGGGAGCTGTTTTTT CASSYWGLAKNTGELFF TRBJ2-2 TRBV6-5 17 - few
TGTGCCAGCAGCTTGCGGGACAGGGCGTCTGGGGCCAACGTCCTGACTTTC CASSLRDRASGANVLTF TRBJ2-6 TRBV5-6 17 TRBD1 -
TGTGCCAGCATAGAGGGAAATACGCAGTATTTT CASIEGNTQYF TRBJ2-3 TRBV6-1 11 - -
TGTGCCACCAGCAGAGATCGCATGGCCAATTCACCCCTCCACTTT CATSRDRMANSPLHF TRBJ1-6 TRBV15 15 - -
TGCAGCGTTGGAGACAGGCAGAACACTGAAGCTTTCTTT CSVGDRQNTEAFF TRBJ1-1 TRBV29-1 13 - few
TGTGCCAGCAGTTACCAAGACAGGGTAGGAGATACGCAGTATTTT CASSYQDRVGDTQYF TRBJ2-3 TRBV6-2/TRBV6-3 15 TRBD1 -
TGTGCCAGCAGTCCTAGCGTAGCCTACGAGCAGTACTTC CASSPSVAYEQYF TRBJ2-7 TRBV27 13 - few
TGCAGTGCTAGCGGGACTAGCGGGAGTTCCCCGAATGAGCAGTTCTTC CSASGTSGSSPNEQFF TRBJ2-1 TRBV20-1 16 TRBD2 few
TGTGCCAGCAGCTGGGGGCCTCGGGGAGATACGCAGTATTTT CASSWGPRGDTQYF TRBJ2-3 TRBV5-6 14 - few
TGTGCCATCAGCGGACAGGGGACCTACAATGAGCAGTTCTTC CAISGQGTYNEQFF TRBJ2-1 TRBV10-3 14 TRBD1 -
TGCAGCGGGATGTGGGCAAACAATGAGCAGTTCTTC CSGMWANNEQFF TRBJ2-1 TRBV29-1 12 - few
TGCAGTGGTGGGAGGGCTGTCACTGAAGCTTTCTTT CSGGRAVTEAFF TRBJ1-1 TRBV29-1 12 - few
TGTGCCAGCAGCGTAGCCCCGGACAGGGTAGGACTAGCGGGAGTAGGATCCTACAATGAGCAGTTCTTC CASSVAPDRVGLAGVGSYNEQFF TRBJ2-1 TRBV9 23 TRBD2 -
TGTGCCAGCAGCCAAGCAGAGGCGAACACTGAAGCTTTCTTT CASSQAEANTEAFF TRBJ1-1 TRBV4-2 14 - -
TGTGCCAGCAGCCTATTTGGGCGGTTAAGGACTGGGGCCAACGTCCTGACTTTC CASSLFGRLRTGANVLTF TRBJ2-6 TRBV11-1 18 - few
TGTGCCAGCAGTTTAGCTCCAGGGGGTTATGAAAAACTGTTTTTT CASSLAPGGYEKLFF TRBJ1-4 TRBV27 15 TRBD1 few
TGTGCCATCAGTGAGGGGAAGGCAGGGGAAGTGGATGAGCAGTTCTTC CAISEGKAGEVDEQFF TRBJ2-1 TRBV10-3 16 - many
TGTGCCAGTAGTAGGGACCTAAGCCCGGTCGCTGAAGCTTTCTTT CASSRDLSPVAEAFF TRBJ1-1 TRBV19 15 - few
TGTGCCAGCAGCTCCCAGGGAAAAGATACGCAGTATTTT CASSSQGKDTQYF TRBJ2-3 TRBV7-2 13 - few
TGTGCCAGCAGCCGATCCGGGACCCAGAGCTCCTACGAGCAGTACTTC CASSRSGTQSSYEQYF TRBJ2-7 TRBV12-3/TRBV12-4 16 - few
TGCAGTGCTCCAACGACAGGCTTGAGTATAGTCTACACCTTC CSAPTTGLSIVYTF TRBJ1-2 TRBV20-1 14 - few
TGTGCCAGCAGTCGTCTCGAAGGGGTCCAGCCCCAGCATTTT CASSRLEGVQPQHF TRBJ1-5 TRBV2 14 - many
TGTGCCAGCAGCCGGGGTGCGGGGACCTACGAGCAGTACTTC CASSRGAGTYEQYF TRBJ2-7 TRBV7-2 14 - few
TGTGCCAGCAGCCTCATGGGGGGTACGGAAGCTTTCTTT CASSLMGGTEAFF TRBJ1-1 TRBV9 13 - few
TGCGCCAGCAGCTTGTGGACTAGCGGGCAAGAGACCCAGTACTTC CASSLWTSGQETQYF TRBJ2-5 TRBV5-1 15 TRBD2 few
TGCGCCAGCAGCCAAGAAGGCAGGGTCAATTCACCCCTCCACTTT CASSQEGRVNSPLHF TRBJ1-6 TRBV4-3 15 - -
TGTGCCAGCAGCTTAGCTTTGTCGGACACAGGGTCCTACGAGCAGTACTTC CASSLALSDTGSYEQYF TRBJ2-7 TRBV7-8 17 - few
TGCGCCAGCAGTCAATCGCGAGGGACAGGGTGCACAGATACGCAGTATTTT CASSQSRGTGCTDTQYF TRBJ2-3 TRBV23-1 17 TRBD1 -
TGCGCCAGCAGCTCAGGGGGAAGTAATGAAAAACTGTTTTTT CASSSGGSNEKLFF TRBJ1-4 TRBV5-1 14 TRBD1 few
TGTGCCAGCAGCTCTACTAGCGGGAGGGTGGCTTACAATGAGCAGTTCTTC CASSSTSGRVAYNEQFF TRBJ2-1 TRBV5-4 17 TRBD2 -
TGTGCCAGCAGCTTGGGACTAGCGGGAGGTGAAAATGAGCAGTTCTTC CASSLGLAGGENEQFF TRBJ2-1 TRBV5-4 16 TRBD2 many
TGCAGCGTTGAGACTAGCGGAGGCGAGACCCAGTACTTC CSVETSGGETQYF TRBJ2-5 TRBV29-1 13 TRBD2 few
TGTGCCAGCAGCCGCGGGGGGAGATCCAATGAGCAGTTCTTC CASSRGGRSNEQFF TRBJ2-1 TRBV7-9 14 TRBD2 few
TGTGCCAGCAGCCAAACGCTAGCGGGGAGGCCAGGGGGGGATACGCAGTATTTT CASSQTLAGRPGGDTQYF TRBJ2-3 TRBV4-2 18 TRBD2 -
TGTGCCAGCAGGGGGACAGGGATAAGTCAGCCCCAGCATTTT CASRGTGISQPQHF TRBJ1-5 TRBV12-3/TRBV12-4 14 TRBD1 -
TGTGCCACCGCCGGGGGAGCTAGCGGGAGCTCCTACAATGAGCAGTTCTTC CATAGGASGSSYNEQFF TRBJ2-1 TRBV11-2 17 TRBD2 few
TGTGCCAGCAGGCCGACCGTGGGGGGCCGCCGGGATACGCAGTATTTT CASRPTVGGRRDTQYF TRBJ2-3 TRBV28 16 - many
TGCAGTGCTAGAGGGACAGGGACCACTGAAGCTTTCTTT CSARGTGTTEAFF TRBJ1-1 TRBV20-1 13 TRBD1 few